This T cell receptor (beta chain) was obtained from a study of cytotoxic CD8 clonotypes in ibrutinib-treated CLL. Study-level results: Investigators sampled sustained-remission and progressing patients at differing times.

Between the trimmed V and J ends, which lost 2 bases and 6 bases, there was a span of 7 bases. The germline CDR1 and CDR2 sequences are MNHEY and SMNVEV (reference sequence). The CDR3 contains 13 residues. Clones were sequenced by immunoSEQ multiplex PCR, and TCRdb holds only the in-frame ones, with some missing. The data hold 200,000 to 250,000 clones, with 70% to 75% observed a single time. Of note for this clone: Its antigen is unknown.

This receptor was taken from a human donor with chronic lymphocytic leukemia. The chain employs TRBV27 and TRBJ2-2; D gene uncertain. Material: PBMCs, obtained after 12 months of ibrutinib treatment. CDR3 sequence (DNA): TGTGCCAGCAGTTTACTCGGGCCCGGGGAGCTGTTTTTT. Its protein is CASSLLGPGELFF.